One and the same sample provided the 19 T cell receptor beta chains below, sequenced in a study of PD-L1 blockade in urothelial cancer. Repertoires were generated with immunoSEQ multiplex PCR, while TCRdb's copy carries only in-frame clones and drops some. The data contain about 120,000 clones, approximately 89% of them singletons. Time point specified: peripheral blood 6 weeks after treatment start. Specimen: PBMCs, collected around atezolizumab (anti-PD-L1) treatment. These receptors originate from a man in his fifties or sixties with urothelial cancer.

The rearrangement joins TRBV28 to TRBJ2-5; 11 bases align to TRBD2. Germline CDR1 and CDR2: MDHEN and SYDVKM. CDR3 size: 17 residues. V trimming: 4 bases; J trimming: 0 bases; junction bases outside the gene matches: 7. CDR3 amino acids: CASSSGGLAGNQETQYF. The CDR3, as DNA: TGTGCCAGCAGTTCCGGCGGACTAGCGGGCAACCAAGAGACCCAGTACTTC.

CDR3 nucleotide sequence: TGTGCCAGCAGAAGGGAGTCCTACGAGCAGTACTTC. Translated, it gives CASRRESYEQYF. The V call is TRBV6-6, the J call TRBJ2-7, with D perhaps TRBD2 (5 bases). The V and J ends lost 6 bases and 1 base respectively, with 7 bases between them. The CDR3 covers 12 residues. Per the germline V gene, CDR1 is MNHNY and CDR2 is SVGAGI (reference sequence).

The chain uses TRBV5-1 and TRBJ2-7, with TRBD2 matching 14 bases. V lost 4 bases to trimming and J lost 6 bases; unmatched junction nucleotides: 9. CDR1 is SGHRS, CDR2 YFSETQ, per germline. The CDR3 spans 16 residues. CDR3 residues: CASSNTGTSGSTEQYF. CDR3 sequence (DNA): TGCGCCAGCAGCAATACCGGGACTAGCGGGAGCACCGAGCAGTACTTC.

V usage is TRBV9 and J usage is TRBJ1-1; tentatively, D is TRBD1 (5 bases). V lost 2 bases, J lost 1 base, and 9 bases lay in between. The CDR3 is made up of 14 amino acids. Germline V lookup: CDR1 SGDLS, CDR2 YYNGEE. The CDR3 protein is CASSVSRANTEAFF. The CDR3 DNA reads TGTGCCAGCAGCGTTTCCAGGGCGAACACTGAAGCTTTCTTT.

The chain is built from TRBV10-1 and TRBJ2-2, with 15 bases aligning to TRBD2. The J segment lost 6 bases and the V segment lost 6 bases, leaving 8 bases of the junction unmatched. Looked up from germline, CDR1 is WNHNN and CDR2 is SYGVQD (reference sequence). The CDR3 loop spans 17 amino acids. The CDR3 loop reads CASSPLGLAGGSGELFF. The CDR3 bases are TGCGCCAGCAGCCCTCTGGGACTAGCGGGGGGTTCCGGGGAGCTGTTTTTT.

V and J are TRBV29-1 and TRBJ2-5; 8 nucleotides match TRBD1. Trimming took 4 bases from V and 4 from J; bases not matched to a gene: 11. The CDR3 extends over 15 amino acids. Looked up from germline, CDR1 is SQVTM and CDR2 is ANQGSEA. CDR3 region: CSVGAGQGIGETQYF. DNA for the CDR3: TGCAGCGTTGGGGCCGGACAGGGAATTGGAGAGACCCAGTACTTC.

The V call is TRBV6-1, the J call TRBJ2-2; possible D gene TRBD2, 7 bases. Germline V gene data show CDR1 as MNHNS and CDR2 as SASEGT. V was trimmed by 2 bases and J by 7 bases, leaving 17 bases between them. The CDR3 runs 16 residues. The CDR3 spells CASSELSAGAGGELFF. CDR3 sequence (DNA): TGTGCCAGCAGTGAACTTTCGGCGGGGGCAGGCGGGGAGCTGTTTTTT.

The chain combines TRBV7-9 with TRBJ1-1; D remains ambiguous. The length of the CDR3 is 14 residues. V was trimmed by 5 bases and J by 0 bases, leaving 10 bases between them. Germline assignment: CDR1 SEHNR and CDR2 FQNEAQ (reference sequence). Here the CDR3 DNA reads TGTGCCAGCAGCCTCACCGCAGTGAACACTGAAGCTTTCTTT. It is translated as CASSLTAVNTEAFF.

The V gene is TRBV6-5, the J gene TRBJ2-1, with 10 bases that match TRBD1. Germline V lookup: CDR1 MNHEY, CDR2 SVGAGI. Germline trimming cut 6 bases from V and 4 bases from J; bases unmatched to any gene: 6. The CDR3 is 15 residues long. In DNA, the CDR3 is TGTGCCAGCAGCTCTGGACAGGGGGGGTACAATGAGCAGTTCTTC. It specifies CASSSGQGGYNEQFF.

The chain recombines TRBV19 with TRBJ1-5; TRBD1 might be the D (5 bases). V was cut by 0 bases and J by 0 bases, with 18 bases left in between. Germline CDR1 LNHDA, CDR2 SQIVND (reference sequence). The CDR3 covers 19 residues. This CDR3 reads CASSIDPVGAWSSNQPQHF. The DNA of the CDR3 is TGTGCCAGTAGTATAGACCCGGTAGGGGCTTGGAGTAGCAATCAGCCCCAGCATTTT.

The CDR3, as DNA: TGCGCCAGCAGCTTGGCAGCGGCTGGTTACAATGAGCAGTTCTTC. Translating gives CASSLAAAGYNEQFF. The chain combines TRBV5-1 with TRBJ2-1; tentatively, D is TRBD2 (5 bases). The CDR3 runs to 15 residues. Germline V gene lookup returns CDR1 SGHRS and CDR2 YFSETQ. V lost 0 bases and J lost 4, with 11 bases in between.

The chain has TRBV7-9 and TRBJ2-7; D not resolved. The germline V gene has CDR1 SEHNR and CDR2 FQNEAQ (reference sequence). The CDR3 is 13 amino acids. The V end lost 3 bases, the J end lost 7 bases, and 13 bases lay between the germline ends. CDR3: CASSFVGRGEQYF. The CDR3, as DNA: TGTGCCAGCAGCTTCGTGGGTCGAGGAGAGCAGTACTTC.

The genes are TRBV5-4 and TRBJ1-2; TRBD1 might be the D (6 bases). The germline CDR1 and CDR2 sequences are SGHNT and YYREEE (reference sequence). This CDR3 comprises 18 residues. The V and J ends lost 0 bases and 4 bases respectively, with 22 bases between them. CDR3: CASSLGRGEQGMIYGYTF. CDR3 coding DNA: TGTGCCAGCAGCTTGGGTCGGGGGGAACAGGGTATGATCTATGGCTACACCTTC.

The chain uses TRBV19 and TRBJ1-5; D remains unclear. V was clipped by 7 bases and J by 6 bases, with 13 bases between them. Germline V gives CDR1 LNHDA, CDR2 SQIVND (reference sequence). This CDR3 region has 13 residues. CDR3 coding DNA: TGTGCCAGTATGTGGGGAGTGGGTCAGCCCCAGCATTTT. It is translated as CASMWGVGQPQHF.

The gene calls are TRBV20-1 and TRBJ2-1; TRBD2 might be the D (5 bases). The CDR3 consists of 11 residues. V was pared by 2 bases and J by 9 bases, with 8 bases between. CDR1 is DFQATT and CDR2 is SNEGSKA in the germline V gene (reference sequence). CDR3 region: CSARSGVEQFF. DNA for the CDR3: TGCAGTGCTAGATCCGGGGTTGAGCAGTTCTTC.

This chain uses TRBV7-2 with TRBJ1-3; tentative D call: TRBD1 (6 bases). V was clipped by 2 bases and J by 0 bases, with 11 bases between them. The CDR3 has 16 amino acids. Germline V CDR1 and CDR2: SGHTA, FQGNSA. CDR3 sequence: CASSLHRDYSGNTIYF. The DNA for the CDR3 is TGTGCCAGCAGCTTACACAGGGACTACTCTGGAAACACCATATATTTT. Full variable domain (rest looked up from reference TRBV7-2 and TRBJ1-3): GAGVSQSPSNKVTEKGKDVELRCDPISGHTALYWYRQSLGQGLEFLIYFQGNSAPDKSGLPSDRFSAERTGGSVSTLTIQRTQQEDSAVYLCASSLHRDYSGNTIYFGEGSWLTVV.

This sequence joins TRBV6-6 and TRBJ2-2; D perhaps matches TRBD1 (6 bases). This CDR3 region has 16 residues. The germline CDR1 and CDR2 sequences are MNHNY and SVGAGI (reference sequence). Trimming took 2 bases from V and 4 from J, leaving 14 bases between them. The CDR3 DNA reads TGTGCCAGCAGTTACGTCTGGCAGGGGAGCACCGGGGAGCTGTTTTTT. Encoded protein: CASSYVWQGSTGELFF.

The CDR3 region is CAWRPFGGGHEQYF. CDR3 bases: TGTGCCTGGAGGCCCTTTGGCGGGGGCCACGAGCAGTACTTC. This chain joins TRBV30 and TRBJ2-7, with D maybe TRBD2 (7 bases). Germline CDR1 and CDR2: GTSNPN and SVGIG (reference sequence). The germline V and J ends were trimmed by 3 bases and 5 bases, with 17 bases remaining between them. The CDR3 loop spans 14 amino acids. Complete variable domain (other parts from reference TRBV30 and TRBJ2-7): SQTIHQWPATLVQPVGSPLSLECTVEGTSNPNLYWYRQAAGRGLQLLFYSVGIGQISSEVPQNLSASRPQDRQFILSSKKLLLSDSGFYLCAWRPFGGGHEQYFGPGTRLTVT.

The J gene is TRBJ2-1, the V gene TRBV6-1; D might be TRBD1 (5 bases). CDR1 is MNHNS and CDR2 is SASEGT in the germline V gene. The CDR3 spans 11 residues. The V and J ends lost 7 bases and 4 bases respectively, with 5 bases between them. The DNA for the CDR3 is TGTGCCAGCAACAGGTACAATGAGCAGTTCTTC. Its translation: CASNRYNEQFF.